This TCR beta chain was identified in a study of cytomegalovirus exposure and HLA in healthy donors. Overall study findings and caveats: TRBV6-2, TRBV6-3 and some other V segments were unresolvable in 87-base-pair reads. A link between a missense DCLRE1C variant and TCR beta V- and J-gene trimming emerged from a later analysis.

The CDR3 sequence is 17 residues long. V dropped 4 bases and J dropped 0 bases, with 18 bases sitting between them. Germline CDR1 reads GTSNPN; CDR2 reads SVGIG (reference sequence). Donors sampled were nominally healthy, though unrecorded immune exposures were likely. PCR amplification relied on 60 Vbeta primers (plus 13 Jbeta primers). TCRdb's copy holds only in-frame clones and misses some; the assay was immunoSEQ multiplex PCR. The sample gives some 200,000 clones, around 88% of which show up once; about 1% is in the top ten. Worth noting for this clone: Its antigen is unknown.

Sequenced sample: PBMCs. This sequence joins TRBV30 and TRBJ1-4; D call uncertain. This clonotype was obtained from a woman aged 18-29 years in good health and CMV-seronegative. The CDR3 DNA follows: TGTGCCTGGACTGGGGAGGCAAGGAGTTCAACTAATGAAAAACTGTTTTTT. It codes for CAWTGEARSSTNEKLFF.